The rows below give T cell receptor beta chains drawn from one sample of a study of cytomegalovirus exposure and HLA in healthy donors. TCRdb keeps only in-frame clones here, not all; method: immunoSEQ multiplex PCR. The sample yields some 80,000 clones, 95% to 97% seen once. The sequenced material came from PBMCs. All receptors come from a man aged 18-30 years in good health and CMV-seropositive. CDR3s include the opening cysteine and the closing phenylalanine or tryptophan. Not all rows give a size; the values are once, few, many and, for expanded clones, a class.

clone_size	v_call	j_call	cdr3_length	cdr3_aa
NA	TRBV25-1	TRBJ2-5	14	CASSEWSSQETQYF
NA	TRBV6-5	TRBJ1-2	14	CASSRSRTGPGYTF
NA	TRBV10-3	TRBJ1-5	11	CAMRVGQPQHF
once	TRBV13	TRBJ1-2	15	CASSLGAKSGYGYTF
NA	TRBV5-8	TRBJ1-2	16	CASSRTLDRTNYGYTF
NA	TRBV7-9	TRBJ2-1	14	CASSFTGVYNEQFF
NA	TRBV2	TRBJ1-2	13	CASSAGGIYGYTF
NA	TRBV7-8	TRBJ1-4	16	CASSAVGAPSNEKLFF
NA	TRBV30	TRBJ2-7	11	CAWSFSYEQYF
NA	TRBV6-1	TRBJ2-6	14	CASRRLSGANVLTF
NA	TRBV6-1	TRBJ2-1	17	CASSAPWTSGRAYEQFF
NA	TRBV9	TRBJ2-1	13	CASSAPGGNEQFF
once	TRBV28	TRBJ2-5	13	CASSLGQQETQYF
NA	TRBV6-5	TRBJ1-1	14	CASSYLDRVTEAFF
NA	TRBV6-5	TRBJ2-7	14	CASSSTGSSYEQYF
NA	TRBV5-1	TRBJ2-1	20	CASSPSGTSSRLSSYNEQFF
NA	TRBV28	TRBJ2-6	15	CASIPSGAGANVLTF
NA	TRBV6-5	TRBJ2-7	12	CASSYSAGEQYF
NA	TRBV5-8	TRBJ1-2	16	CASSLTDAGTNYGYTF
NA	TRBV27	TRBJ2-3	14	CASSSGLATDTQYF
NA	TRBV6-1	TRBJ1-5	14	CASLGKGANQPQHF
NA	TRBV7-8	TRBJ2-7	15	CASSYGTSGRYEQYF
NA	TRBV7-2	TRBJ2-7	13	CASSFDRVYEQYF
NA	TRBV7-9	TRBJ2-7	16	CASSVSGRASPHEQYF
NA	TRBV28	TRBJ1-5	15	CASSLSDGSNQPQHF
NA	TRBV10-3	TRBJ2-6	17	CAISRTVINSGANVLTF
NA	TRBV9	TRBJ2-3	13	CASSVGEPDTQYF
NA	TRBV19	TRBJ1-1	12	CASTHRGTEAFF
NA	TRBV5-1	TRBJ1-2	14	CASSLEGQNYGYTF
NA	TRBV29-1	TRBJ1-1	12	CSVDVPGGEAFF
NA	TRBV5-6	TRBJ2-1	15	CASVYGPTTASEQFF
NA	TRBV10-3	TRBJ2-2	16	CAIAGLRAGATGELFF
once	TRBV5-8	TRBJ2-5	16	CASSSGGILGRQTQYF
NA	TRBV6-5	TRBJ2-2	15	CASSYDREGTGELFF
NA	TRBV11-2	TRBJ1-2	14	CASSLGVLNYGYTF
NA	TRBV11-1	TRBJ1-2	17	CASSRDRGQGSFYGYTF
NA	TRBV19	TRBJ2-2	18	CASNPKLAGGANTGELFF
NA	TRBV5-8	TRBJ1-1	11	CAISPGVGAFF
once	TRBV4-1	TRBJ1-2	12	CASSQRGSGYTF
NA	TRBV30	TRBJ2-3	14	CAWHRGQLTDTQYF
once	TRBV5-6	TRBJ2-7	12	CASSLWAGEQYF
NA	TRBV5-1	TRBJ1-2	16	CASSSRDMGFNYGYTF
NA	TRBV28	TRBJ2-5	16	CASSLFRREGRETQYF
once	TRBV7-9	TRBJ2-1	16	CASSPDASSGRYEQFF
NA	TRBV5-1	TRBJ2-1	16	CASSPGSEGLGDEQFF
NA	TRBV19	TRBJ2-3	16	CASSTWEGLGTDTQYF
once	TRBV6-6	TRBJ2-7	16	CASSYFTWTGGTEQYF
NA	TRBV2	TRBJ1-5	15	CASGVTHRGIQPQHF
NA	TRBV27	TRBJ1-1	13	CASSPDREAEAFF
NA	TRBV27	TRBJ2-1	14	CASSLGGSYNEQFF
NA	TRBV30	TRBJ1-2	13	CAWSIHGGVGYTF
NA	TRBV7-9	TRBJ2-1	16	CASSLARAGVGSEQFF
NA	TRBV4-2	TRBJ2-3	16	CASSQDQGRSTDTQYF